Below are 19 T cell receptor beta chains sequenced from a single sample in a study of post-analysis software for immune sequencing data (dated by TCRdb to between 2015 and 2016). Library prep was done by PCR. TCRdb lists the instrument as Illumina HiSeq 2500. To reduce PCR and sequencing biases, unique molecular identifiers were incorporated into the TCR beta cDNA libraries. TCRdb ran its own pipeline on the public reads, namely fastp trimming at Q25 and MiXCR clone calling, and kept in-frame beta chains. Entries are consolidated by CDR3 protein sequence, retaining the most common genes and DNA. The sample table contains more than 500,000 distinct CDR3 sequences; only one count was recorded for 30% to 40% of them. The top ten clonotypes cover 6% of the sample. Paper-wide results and their limitations: Significantly higher frequencies in patients than in controls were found for roughly five TRBV segments, including TRBV5-6, TRBV5-1 and TRBV20-1.

Which antigens these TCRs recognize remains unknown. The sample was blood. The receptors were sampled from a girl under 18 with multiple sclerosis.

In its sample, this clonotype was seen a few times. The rearrangement links TRBV12-3 or TRBV12-4 to TRBJ2-4, with D unclear. The tail of the sequence fits TRBJ2-7 better, so the J call may be wrong. The CDR3 spans 12 residues. This CDR3 is CASSLATNEQYF. For the CDR3, the DNA is TGTGCCAGCAGTTTAGCGACCAACGAGCAGTACTTC.

This clonotype was recorded once. The rearrangement joins TRBV4-2 to TRBJ2-5, with 15 bases lining up with TRBD2. This CDR3 has 16 residues. Germline values: CDR1 LGHNA, CDR2 YNFKEQ. J was trimmed by 11 bases and V by 3 bases; bases with no gene match: 10. CDR3 coding DNA: TGTGCCAGCAGCCACGCCGGGACTAGCGGGGGGAATGAGCAGTACTTC. Translated: CASSHAGTSGGNEQYF.

The chain combines TRBV9 with TRBJ2-3, with TRBD2 as a possible D gene (7 bases). The CDR3 spans 16 residues. CDR1 and CDR2 (germline): SGDLS, YYNGEE. Trimming removed 5 bases from V and 2 bases from J, with 18 bases in between. The CDR3, as DNA: TGTGCCAGCAGGCCTGGGGGCGGGGGATACACAGATACGCAGTATTTT. Translating gives CASRPGGGGYTDTQYF.

Only a few counts were recorded for this clonotype. V usage is TRBV9 and J usage is TRBJ1-2; D is perhaps TRBD1 (5 bases). Deletions cut 1 base from V and 0 bases from J, with 16 bases between. The V gene's germline CDR1 is SGDLS and CDR2 YYNGEE. The CDR3 spans 17 residues. In DNA form, the CDR3 reads TGTGCCAGCAGCGTATTCGATGGGGCGGGAGCTAACTATGGCTACACCTTC. Protein: CASSVFDGAGANYGYTF.

This clonotype has ten or more counts. The rearrangement uses TRBV20-1 and TRBJ1-2; possible D gene TRBD1, 5 bases. Germline values: CDR1 DFQATT, CDR2 SNEGSKA (reference sequence). There are 12 residues in the CDR3. Trimming pared 6 bases from V and 6 bases from J, leaving 14 bases between. CDR3 nucleotide sequence: TGCAGTGCAGGGTTCAGGGTAGATGGCTACACCTTC. Amino acid sequence: CSAGFRVDGYTF.

This clonotype was counted a few times. This rearrangement joins TRBV12-3 or TRBV12-4 to TRBJ2-1; D call uncertain. The CDR3 consists of 11 residues. With 6 bases removed from V and 6 bases from J, the gap between germline ends came to 6 bases. CDR3 sequence: CASSISNEQFF. The CDR3, as DNA: TGTGCCAGCAGCATTAGCAATGAGCAGTTCTTC.

This chain uses TRBV11-2 with TRBJ2-7, with TRBD1 matching 7 bases. The CDR3 runs 15 residues. The germline CDR1 and CDR2 sequences are SGHAT and FQNNGV. The V segment lost 5 bases and the J segment 3 bases; nucleotides outside the gene matches: 10. CDR3 in amino acids: CASSVTDRDIYEQYF. The CDR3 DNA reads TGTGCCAGCAGCGTAACCGACAGGGATATCTACGAGCAGTACTTC. Together with reference TRBV11-2 and TRBJ2-7, the CDR3 gives the full variable domain: EAGVAQSPRYKIIEKRQSVAFWCNPISGHATLYWYQQILGQGPKLLIQFQNNGVVDDSQLPKDRFSAERLKGVDSTLKIQPAKLEDSAVYLCASSVTDRDIYEQYFGPGTRLTVT.

This clonotype has more than one count but fewer than ten. The rearrangement links TRBV20-1 to TRBJ2-7, with D possibly called TRBD1 or TRBD2 (6 bases each). Looked up from germline, CDR1 is DFQATT and CDR2 is SNEGSKA (reference sequence). CDR3 size: 15 residues. Between the trimmed V and J ends, which lost 1 base and 5 bases, there was a span of 18 bases. Written as DNA, the CDR3 is TGCAGTGCTAGAGTCGGGGGACACCCACTGAACGAGCAGTACTTC. This gives the protein CSARVGGHPLNEQYF.

The chain employs TRBV3-1 and TRBJ1-4; D is undetermined. Germline V gene lookup returns CDR1 LGHDT and CDR2 YNNKEL (reference sequence). Trimming removed 5 bases at V and 8 bases at J, with 12 bases between. There are 13 residues in the CDR3. This CDR3 is CASSIYEAEKLFF. The CDR3 nucleotides are TGTGCCAGCAGCATCTACGAGGCCGAAAAACTGTTTTTT.

This clonotype has only a few counts. V is TRBV20-1 and J is TRBJ2-3; either TRBD1 or TRBD2 may fit D (7 bases each). Germline V CDR1 and CDR2: DFQATT, SNEGSKA (reference sequence). Trimming took off 6 bases at V and 6 bases at J, with 22 bases between the two ends. The CDR3 consists of 15 residues. The CDR3 DNA is TGCAGTGCCCCCGACAGGGCGACTAGCCCTGATACGCAGTATTTT. Its protein is CSAPDRATSPDTQYF.

Only a few counts were recorded for this clonotype. The chain is built from TRBV7-2 and TRBJ2-7; 8 bases agree with TRBD2. Losses at the gene ends were 5 bases for V and 3 bases for J; bases not matched to a gene: 18. Per the germline V gene, CDR1 is SGHTA and CDR2 is FQGNSA. The CDR3 loop spans 18 amino acids. The CDR3 nucleotides read TGTGCCAGCAGCCCCCAAACGGTTCTAGCGGGTGTCATCTACGAGCAGTACTTC. As protein: CASSPQTVLAGVIYEQYF.

V gene TRBV24-1 combines with J gene TRBJ2-3; perhaps TRBD1 as D (5 bases). Trimming cost V 9 bases and J 10 bases, with 22 bases left between them. CDR1 KGHDR and CDR2 SFDVKD come from the germline V gene. CDR3 length: 14 residues. The CDR3 sequence is CATGTTPTQGAQYF. CDR3 nucleotides: TGTGCCACCGGTACTACCCCCACGCAGGGTGCGCAGTATTTT.

The chain has TRBV27 and TRBJ2-3, with D tentatively TRBD1 or TRBD2 (5 bases each). Germline V lookup: CDR1 MNHEY, CDR2 SMNVEV (reference sequence). V was trimmed by 0 bases and J by 0 bases, leaving 16 bases between them. The CDR3 covers 18 residues. The CDR3 nucleotides are TGTGCCAGCAGTTTATCGATTTTTCACGGGACGAGCACAGATACGCAGTATTTT. Translation gives CASSLSIFHGTSTDTQYF.

The chain joins TRBV7-8 to TRBJ2-5; D is ambiguous. CDR3 length: 13 amino acids. V was shortened by 3 bases and J by 1 base, with 6 bases between the two germline ends. Germline V lookup: CDR1 SGHVS, CDR2 FQNEAQ. CDR3 coding DNA: TGTGCCAGCAGCTTCAGCGTCCAAGAGACCCAGTACTTC. Translating it yields CASSFSVQETQYF. The full variable domain, in which reference TRBV7-8 and TRBJ2-5 provide the parts outside the CDR3, is GAGVSQSPRYKVAKRGQDVALRCDPISGHVSLFWYQQALGQGPEFLTYFQNEAQLDKSGLPSDRFFAERPEGSVSTLKIQRTQQEDSAVYLCASSFSVQETQYFGPGTRLLVL.

The CDR3 DNA follows: TGCGCCAGCAGTGAGTTGACGGGGGTGGTCAATGAGCAGTTCTTC. Translated: CASSELTGVVNEQFF. The rearrangement joins TRBV10-2 to TRBJ2-1; D is perhaps TRBD2 (6 bases). With 1 base removed from V and 6 bases from J, the gap between germline ends came to 13 bases. The CDR3 runs to 15 residues. CDR1 and CDR2 (germline): WSHSY, SAAADI.

The V call is TRBV7-6, the J call TRBJ2-2; a possible D gene is TRBD2 (5 bases). V lost 2 bases and J 0 bases, leaving 19 bases between the germline ends. Germline V gives CDR1 SGHVS, CDR2 FNYEAQ. This CDR3 has 19 residues. The CDR3 region is CASSLTWVTGNTNTGELFF. The CDR3 DNA follows: TGTGCCAGCAGCTTAACGTGGGTAACCGGGAACACGAACACCGGGGAGCTGTTTTTT.

This clonotype occurred a few times. The chain joins TRBV20-1 to TRBJ2-1, with 7 positions matching TRBD2. Germline values: CDR1 DFQATT, CDR2 SNEGSKA (reference sequence). This CDR3 has 16 residues. J was trimmed by 8 bases and V by 0 bases; bases with no gene match: 13. Here the CDR3 DNA reads TGCAGTGCTAGAGAGCCAGGACTAGTACGCCGCCATGAGCAGTTCTTC. Encoded protein: CSAREPGLVRRHEQFF.

This chain connects TRBV5-1 to TRBJ2-1, with D possibly matching TRBD2 (5 bases). Between the trimmed V and J ends, which lost 4 bases and 2 bases, there was a span of 16 bases. This CDR3 contains 16 residues. CDR1 is SGHRS and CDR2 is YFSETQ in the germline V gene. In nucleotides, the CDR3 is TGCGCCAGCAGCCCACCGGGGATAGCGCCCTACAATGAGCAGTTCTTC. This gives the protein CASSPPGIAPYNEQFF. The entire variable domain, with the rest obtained from reference TRBV5-1 and TRBJ2-1, is as follows: KAGVTQTPRYLIKTRGQQVTLSCSPISGHRSVSWYQQTPGQGLQFLFEYFSETQRNKGNFPGRFSGRQFSNSRSEMNVSTLELGDSALYLCASSPPGIAPYNEQFFGPGTRLTVL.

This clonotype was observed a few times. This chain joins TRBV9 and TRBJ1-2; possible D gene TRBD1, 5 bases. Germline V gene lookup returns CDR1 SGDLS and CDR2 YYNGEE. This CDR3 contains 15 residues. Between the trimmed V and J ends, which lost 2 bases and 8 bases, there was a span of 19 bases. Here the CDR3 reads CASSVTNLPSGGYTF. The CDR3 region has the DNA TGTGCCAGCAGCGTGACTAACTTACCCTCAGGGGGCTACACCTTC.